One sample yielded the 7 T cell receptor beta chains listed below, sequenced in a study of Ad26.COV2.S vaccination and SARS-CoV-2 variants. This table comes from immunoSEQ multiplex PCR, and its TCRdb copy is limited to in-frame clones, with some not included. The table lists fewer than 400,000 clones, less than 90% of them singletons. Treatment reported: approximately 18 received Ad26.COV2.S at low or high dose, single or two shots; several received placebo; per-sample allocation not given. Collection of samples fell on day 63 after the first vaccine or placebo injection. The sample in question was peripheral blood, obtained in a trial of Ad26.COV2.S vaccine versus placebo. Every receptor here comes from a person aged 18-65 years who received the Ad26.COV2.S COVID-19 vaccine or a placebo.

The V call is TRBV7-2, the J call TRBJ1-4, with D maybe TRBD1 (6 bases). Looked up from germline, CDR1 is SGHTA and CDR2 is FQGNSA. V dropped 3 bases and J dropped 8 bases, with 13 bases sitting between them. This CDR3 spans 14 amino acids. The CDR3 coding sequence is TGTGCCAGCAGCTTTTTGGGGGCAAACGAAAAACTGTTTTTT. Translating gives CASSFLGANEKLFF.

The genes are TRBV23-1 and TRBJ1-6, with a tentative D call TRBD1 (6 bases). TRBV23-1 is an ORF for which the function is uncertain. The CDR3 runs to 16 residues. V lost 2 bases and J 11 bases, leaving 19 bases between the germline ends. The DNA for the CDR3 is TGCGCCAGCAGTCAACCTGGACAGCCCATAGGGACACCCCTCCACTTT. Its translation is CASSQPGQPIGTPLHF.

This chain joins TRBV4-1 and TRBJ1-2; 10 bases are a match to TRBD1. The CDR3 runs to 15 residues. Germline CDR1 and CDR2: MGHRA and YSYEKL. With V trimmed by 0 bases and J by 7 bases, 5 bases remained unmatched. As DNA, the CDR3 is TGCGCCAGCAGCCAAGAGGGACAGGGGATCGGTGGCTACACCTTC. Its translation: CASSQEGQGIGGYTF.

V usage is TRBV7-8 and J usage is TRBJ2-5; 8 positions match TRBD2. Germline-derived CDR1 and CDR2 are SGHVS and FQNEAQ. Trimming at V came to 5 bases and at J to 4 bases, leaving 9 bases not matched to a gene. The CDR3 is 15 amino acids. CDR3 residues: CASSALGLAAETQYF. Here the CDR3 DNA reads TGTGCCAGCAGCGCGCTTGGACTAGCAGCAGAGACCCAGTACTTC.

The chain carries TRBV25-1 and TRBJ1-2; TRBD1 is a possible D gene (6 bases). V dropped 5 bases and J dropped 1 base, with 14 bases sitting between them. The CDR3 has 15 residues. Germline assignment: CDR1 MGHDK and CDR2 SYGVNS. The CDR3 DNA reads TGTGCCAGCAGTCAAGGGACACCTGGTAACTATGGCTACACCTTC. This codes for CASSQGTPGNYGYTF.

The chain carries TRBV5-1 and TRBJ2-7; 8 bases agree with TRBD2. Per the germline V gene, CDR1 is SGHRS and CDR2 is YFSETQ. The CDR3 runs 13 residues. V dropped 4 bases and J dropped 3; count of bases not matched to a gene: 3. CDR3 sequence: CASSTSGDYEQYF. The CDR3 DNA sequence: TGCGCCAGCAGCACTAGCGGCGACTACGAGCAGTACTTC.

The chain is built from TRBV27 and TRBJ2-2; D gene unclear. Germline V gene lookup returns CDR1 MNHEY and CDR2 SMNVEV (reference sequence). The CDR3 runs 13 residues. V was shortened by 5 bases and J by 6 bases, with 10 bases between the two germline ends. CDR3 nucleotides: TGTGCCAGCAGTATTCGGTGGGCCGGGGAGCTGTTTTTT. It translates to CASSIRWAGELFF.